Below, 7 T cell receptor beta chains from the same sample are listed, as sequenced in a study of response to subunit inactivated influenza vaccine. TCRdb used MiXCR to reprocess the RT-PCR reads, holding one entry per CDR3 protein. The profile covers 160,000 or so distinct CDR3 sequences, with roughly 10% appearing a single time and 12% taken by the ten largest. The starting material was non-naive T cells sorted from PBMCs, obtained 40 to 50 days after vaccination. Receptor source: a middle-aged man who received an inactivated influenza vaccine.

This clonotype was counted only a few times. The chain has TRBV5-1 and TRBJ2-5; TRBD1 agrees at 9 bases. Trimming cost V 7 bases and J 4 bases; bases outside gene matches: 14. CDR1 and CDR2 from the germline V gene are SGHRS and YFSETQ. The CDR3 is made up of 16 amino acids. This CDR3 is CASVKIGTGKGETQYF. In DNA, the CDR3 is TGCGCCAGCGTGAAAATCGGGACAGGGAAAGGAGAGACCCAGTACTTC.

In this sample, this clonotype turned up many times. The chain is built from TRBV7-9 and TRBJ2-1; D might be TRBD1 (5 bases). Germline values: CDR1 SEHNR, CDR2 FQNEAQ (reference sequence). Between the trimmed V and J ends, which lost 7 bases and 2 bases, there was a span of 12 bases. This CDR3 contains 14 residues. The CDR3 loop is CASTTQGAYNEQFF. DNA of the CDR3: TGTGCCAGCACCACCCAGGGCGCCTACAATGAGCAGTTCTTC.

A few counts support this clonotype. The J gene is TRBJ2-2, the V gene TRBV6-1; possibly TRBD1 for D (6 bases). Germline V lookup: CDR1 MNHNS, CDR2 SASEGT. The CDR3 is made up of 15 amino acids. Trimming took off 7 bases at V and 0 bases at J, with 12 bases between the two ends. The CDR3: CASKGTRSNTGELFF. The CDR3 region has the DNA TGTGCCAGCAAGGGGACACGCTCGAACACCGGGGAGCTGTTTTTT.

The chain employs TRBV20-1 and TRBJ2-1, with D possibly called TRBD1 or TRBD2 (5 bases each). There are 12 residues in the CDR3. Germline-derived CDR1 and CDR2 are DFQATT and SNEGSKA (reference sequence). Trimming shortened V by 1 base and J by 10 bases, and 11 bases separated the two germline ends. This chain's CDR3 is CSARGFGDEQFF. CDR3 nucleotides: TGCAGTGCTAGAGGCTTCGGGGACGAGCAGTTCTTC.

J is TRBJ1-1 and V is TRBV10-3; perhaps TRBD1 as D (6 bases). The CDR3 loop spans 14 amino acids. The V gene's germline CDR1 is ENHRY and CDR2 SYGVKD. The V end lost 9 bases, the J end lost 0 bases, and 14 bases lay between the germline ends. In nucleotides, the CDR3 is TGTGCCATTGGAGACAGGAAAATGAACACTGAAGCTTTCTTT. As protein: CAIGDRKMNTEAFF.

The rearrangement uses TRBV20-1 and TRBJ1-1; D ambiguous. Trimming took off 0 bases at V and 1 base at J, with 15 bases between the two ends. The length of the CDR3 is 16 residues. In germline, CDR1 is DFQATT, CDR2 SNEGSKA (reference sequence). The CDR3 reads CSARDRVLGGNTEAFF. In DNA, the CDR3 is TGCAGTGCTAGAGATAGGGTGTTGGGAGGGAACACTGAAGCTTTCTTT.

This clonotype occurred a few times. The chain is built from TRBV9 and TRBJ2-3; perhaps TRBD2 as D (7 bases). The CDR3 loop spans 16 amino acids. The V end was cut by 3 bases, the J end by 0 bases, with 14 bases between. CDR1 is SGDLS, CDR2 YYNGEE, per germline. CDR3 residues: CASSARRGGSTDTQYF. CDR3 DNA sequence: TGTGCCAGCAGCGCCCGGAGGGGGGGCAGCACAGATACGCAGTATTTT.